The 5 T cell receptor beta chains listed next were all sequenced from one sample in a study of response to subunit inactivated influenza vaccine. TCRdb re-called the RT-PCR reads with MiXCR, one entry per CDR3 protein. Of about 540,000 distinct CDR3 sequences detected, under 25% appear once; the ten largest clones hold 2.5% to 3%. Separately, the same data were catalogued under a study of T cells expressing NK-cell markers. As that study records: 5'RACE template switching with UMIs generated TCR beta cDNA.

The material was CD4+ T cells sorted from PBMCs, obtained 11 to 12 days after vaccination. These receptors all come from a man aged 50-60 years who received an inactivated influenza vaccine.

This clonotype was detected only once. The chain recombines TRBV20-1 with TRBJ2-1; 9 nucleotides agree with TRBD2. Germline assignment: CDR1 DFQATT and CDR2 SNEGSKA (reference sequence). The CDR3 runs to 13 residues. CDR3 DNA sequence: TGCACGACCCTGGCGGGGGGGAGTAATGAGCAGTTCTTC. Protein: CTTLAGGSNEQFF.

This clonotype was seen once. The gene calls are TRBV27 and TRBJ2-1; D might be TRBD1 (5 bases). Trimming stripped 3 bases from V and 1 base from J, with 16 bases between. Germline assignment: CDR1 MNHEY and CDR2 SMNVEV (reference sequence). This CDR3 region has 17 residues. The CDR3 DNA follows: TGTGCCAGCAGTTTTCTAAGACAGACGAGATCCTACAATGAGCAGTTCTTC. Translation gives CASSFLRQTRSYNEQFF.

The chain employs TRBV15 and TRBJ1-3; tentative D call: TRBD1 (6 bases). Germline values: CDR1 LNHNV, CDR2 YYDKDF (reference sequence). Trimming removed 4 bases at V and 4 bases at J, with 14 bases between. The length of the CDR3 is 15 residues. CDR3 sequence: CATSTNRVGGNTIYF. The CDR3 region has the DNA TGTGCCACCAGCACCAACAGGGTCGGCGGAAACACCATATATTTT.

This rearrangement joins TRBV5-1 to TRBJ2-5, with D hard to call. V lost 0 bases to trimming and J lost 5 bases, with 14 bases between them. The CDR3 extends over 15 amino acids. The V gene's germline CDR1 is SGHRS and CDR2 YFSETQ. The DNA for the CDR3 is TGCGCCAGCAGCTTGGGTCAGGCTTTGGAGGAGACCCAGTACTTC. Residues: CASSLGQALEETQYF.

The gene calls are TRBV6-1 and TRBJ2-2; D is ambiguous. Germline assignment: CDR1 MNHNS and CDR2 SASEGT. CDR3 length: 14 amino acids. The ends were cut back, 6 bases at V and 5 bases at J, with 13 bases in the middle. In nucleotides, the CDR3 is TGTGCCAGCAGCCCCGTACCCCCTACCGGGGAGCTGTTTTTT. Translating it yields CASSPVPPTGELFF.